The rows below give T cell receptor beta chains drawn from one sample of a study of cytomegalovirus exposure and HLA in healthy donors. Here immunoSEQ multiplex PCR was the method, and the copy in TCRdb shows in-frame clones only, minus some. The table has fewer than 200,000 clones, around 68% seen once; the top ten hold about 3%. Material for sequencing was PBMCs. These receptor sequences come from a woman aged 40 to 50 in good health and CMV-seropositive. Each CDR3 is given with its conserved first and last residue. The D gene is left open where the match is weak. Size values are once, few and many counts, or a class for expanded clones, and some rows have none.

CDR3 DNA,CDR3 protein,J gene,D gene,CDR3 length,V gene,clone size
TGTGCCAGCAGCTTACAGGGGCCGGGCAATCAGCCCCAGCATTTT,CASSLQGPGNQPQHF,TRBJ1-5,TRBD1,15,TRBV5-8,NA
TGTGCCAGCAGTTTACGACGACTAGCGGCCAATGAGCAGTTCTTC,CASSLRRLAANEQFF,TRBJ2-1,TRBD2,15,TRBV28,NA
TGCGCCAGCAGCTTGGCAGGGGAGAATTCACCCCTCCACTTT,CASSLAGENSPLHF,TRBJ1-6,NA,14,TRBV5-1,NA
TGTGCCAGCAGCGCAGACGACAGGGGACCTGCAGGTGAGCAGTTCTTC,CASSADDRGPAGEQFF,TRBJ2-1,TRBD1,16,TRBV9,NA
TGTTCCAGCAGCTTAGCGGCAGGGAAATACACTGAAGCTTTCTTT,CSSSLAAGKYTEAFF,TRBJ1-1,NA,15,TRBV7-9,NA
TGTGCCAGCAGCATTGGGACTAGCGGGGGAGTGGTAGAGACCCAGTACTTC,CASSIGTSGGVVETQYF,TRBJ2-5,TRBD2,17,TRBV11-2,NA
TGTGCCAGCAGCTTGGCCGCGGTTGGAAACACCATATATTTT,CASSLAAVGNTIYF,TRBJ1-3,NA,14,TRBV5-6,once
TGTGCAAGTCGCTTAACGCGACGCTTTCAGGCAGGGGGCCCCTACGAGCAGTACTTC,CASRLTRRFQAGGPYEQYF,TRBJ2-7,NA,19,TRBV12-2,NA
TGTGCCAGCAGCCTTAGCGGGGGAGCCTACGAGCAGTACTTC,CASSLSGGAYEQYF,TRBJ2-7,TRBD2,14,TRBV7-2,NA
TGCAGCGTTGTTCCGAGTACAGATACGCAGTATTTT,CSVVPSTDTQYF,TRBJ2-3,NA,12,TRBV29-1,NA
TGTGCCAGCAGCCAAACAGGGGGGGATGGCTACACCTTC,CASSQTGGDGYTF,TRBJ1-2,TRBD1,13,TRBV14,once
TGTGCCAGCGGCGGGATTTCCTACAATGAGCAGTTCTTC,CASGGISYNEQFF,TRBJ2-1,NA,13,TRBV2,once
TGTGCCACCAGCAGGGAAAGATTTCGGAGCTCTGGAAACACCATATATTTT,CATSRERFRSSGNTIYF,TRBJ1-3,NA,17,TRBV15,NA
TGTGCCAGCAGCAAAAATCAGCCTAGCGGCACAGATACGCAGTATTTT,CASSKNQPSGTDTQYF,TRBJ2-3,NA,16,TRBV7-8,NA
TGTGCCAGCACTAACTCAGATACGCAGTATTTT,CASTNSDTQYF,TRBJ2-3,NA,11,TRBV6-1,NA
TGCAGTGCAGACAGGGAGCACGAGCAGTACTTC,CSADREHEQYF,TRBJ2-7,TRBD1,11,TRBV20-1,NA
TGCAGCGTCGCCGGGACTAGCGGGAGGGCCAGTAGGGAGACCCAGTACTTC,CSVAGTSGRASRETQYF,TRBJ2-5,TRBD2,17,TRBV29-1,NA
TGTGCCAGCAGTCGACAGGGGGCTCTTCACGAGCAGTACTTC,CASSRQGALHEQYF,TRBJ2-7,TRBD1,14,TRBV2,NA
TGTGCCAGCAGCCCCCCGACAGGGTTGGAGGAGACCCAGTACTTC,CASSPPTGLEETQYF,TRBJ2-5,TRBD1,15,TRBV9,NA
TGCGCCAGCAGCCAAGATCGGGGTTATACGCAGTATTTT,CASSQDRGYTQYF,TRBJ2-3,NA,13,TRBV4-3,few
TGTGCCAGCAGCCAAGTGGCTAGCGGGGGGTTCAATACGCAGTATTTT,CASSQVASGGFNTQYF,TRBJ2-3,TRBD2,16,TRBV4-2,NA
TGTGCCAGCAGCTTAACGGGGGTACAGGGGGATGAGCAGTTCTTC,CASSLTGVQGDEQFF,TRBJ2-1,TRBD1,15,TRBV7-2,NA
TGTGCCATCAGTGTTGACATCTCCTACGAGCAGTACTTC,CAISVDISYEQYF,TRBJ2-7,NA,13,TRBV10-3,NA
TGTGCCAGCAGCGTACCGGGACAGGAGTACGAGCAGTACTTC,CASSVPGQEYEQYF,TRBJ2-7,TRBD1,14,TRBV28,NA
TGTGCCAGCAAGGGGCGCGAGCAGTACTTC,CASKGREQYF,TRBJ2-7,NA,10,TRBV7-2,NA
TGCGCCAGCAGCCAAGACGGTAGAGATACGCAGTATTTT,CASSQDGRDTQYF,TRBJ2-3,NA,13,TRBV4-3,few
TGTGCCAGCAGTGCCGCCGGGACTAGAAGAAACAATGAGCAGTTCTTC,CASSAAGTRRNNEQFF,TRBJ2-1,TRBD2,16,TRBV25-1,NA
TGCGCCAGCAGCCAAGTTGGCGGGACCCAGTACTTC,CASSQVGGTQYF,TRBJ2-5,NA,12,TRBV4-1,NA
TGCGCCAGCAGCCAAGGAGGAGTCAGGGAGGGTTATGCCCAGCATTTT,CASSQGGVREGYAQHF,TRBJ1-5,NA,16,TRBV4-1,once
TGTGCCAGTGCGGTGAACACTGAAGCTTTCTTT,CASAVNTEAFF,TRBJ1-1,NA,11,TRBV19,NA
TGCGCCAGCAGCCATGAATTAGCCGCGCGGGGTACGCAGTATTTT,CASSHELAARGTQYF,TRBJ2-3,NA,15,TRBV4-3,few
TGTGCCAGCAGCCAAGCGTGGACTAGCGGGAGGGCCTACGAGCAGTACTTC,CASSQAWTSGRAYEQYF,TRBJ2-7,TRBD2,17,TRBV4-2,NA
TGTGCCAGCAGTTATGTCGGCGGGGTCCGCTACGAGCAGTACTTC,CASSYVGGVRYEQYF,TRBJ2-7,NA,15,TRBV6-6,NA
TGTGCCAGCAGTTACCAGGGTCAGGGGAAGCCCCAGCATTTT,CASSYQGQGKPQHF,TRBJ1-5,NA,14,TRBV6-5,NA
TGCGCCAGCAGCCAAGGTCCCACAGGGGAAGCCAAAAACATTCAGTACTTC,CASSQGPTGEAKNIQYF,TRBJ2-4,TRBD1,17,TRBV4-3,once
TGTGCCAGCAGCCCCGGGACTAGCGGGAGATATGATACGCAGTATTTT,CASSPGTSGRYDTQYF,TRBJ2-3,NA,16,TRBV21-1,few
TGTGCCAGCAAGCGGGCGGGACAGGGGGACTACGAGCAGTACTTC,CASKRAGQGDYEQYF,TRBJ2-7,TRBD1,15,TRBV6-5,NA
TGTGCCAGCAGTCGCGGGCTAGCGGGGGGGCCGGGGCAAGAGACCCAGTACTTC,CASSRGLAGGPGQETQYF,TRBJ2-5,TRBD2,18,TRBV25-1,NA
TGTGCTAGTGGTTCATCGGGACAGTCAACAGATACGCAGTATTTT,CASGSSGQSTDTQYF,TRBJ2-3,TRBD1,15,TRBV12-5,few
TGCAGTGCTAGAAAGAGCACTGAAGCTTTCTTT,CSARKSTEAFF,TRBJ1-1,NA,11,TRBV20-1,once
TGTTCCAGCAGGGGGCTTAACTATGGCTACACCTTC,CSSRGLNYGYTF,TRBJ1-2,TRBD1,12,TRBV7-9,NA
TGTGCCAGCAGCCTTACTAGCGGGAGGGCCGGGGAGCAGTACTTC,CASSLTSGRAGEQYF,TRBJ2-7,TRBD2,15,TRBV28,NA
TGTGCCAGCAGTAGGGACAGGAGCAATCAGCCCCAGCATTTT,CASSRDRSNQPQHF,TRBJ1-5,TRBD1,14,TRBV6-1,NA
TGTGCTAGCGGGGTCCAAGAGACCCAGTACTTC,CASGVQETQYF,TRBJ2-5,NA,11,TRBV12-5,NA
TGTGCCATCGGACAGGTTGGAGAGACCCAGTACTTC,CAIGQVGETQYF,TRBJ2-5,TRBD1,12,TRBV6-1,few
TGTGCCAGCAGCATATTTACAGGGGCCAGGTCCTACGAGCAGTACTTC,CASSIFTGARSYEQYF,TRBJ2-7,TRBD1,16,TRBV5-4,NA
TGTGCTAGCAGCTCCCAAGGACTAGCAACAGATACGCAGTATTTT,CASSSQGLATDTQYF,TRBJ2-3,TRBD2,15,TRBV7-7,NA
TGTGCCAGCAGTTACTGGACAGGCGGTAACACTGAAGCTTTCTTT,CASSYWTGGNTEAFF,TRBJ1-1,TRBD1,15,TRBV6-5,NA
TGTGCCAGCTCACCAAACAGGGGGACCGGGACAGTTAACACCGGGGAGCTGTTTTTT,CASSPNRGTGTVNTGELFF,TRBJ2-2,TRBD1,19,TRBV18,NA
TGTGCCAGCAGCTTCCGGGACAGGTTGACCGGGGAGCTGTTTTTT,CASSFRDRLTGELFF,TRBJ2-2,TRBD1,15,TRBV5-6,NA
TGCGCCAGCAGCCGCGGGACAGCTAACACCGGGGAGCTGTTTTTT,CASSRGTANTGELFF,TRBJ2-2,NA,15,TRBV5-1,few
TGTGCCAGCTCGCCCAGGGGGCTGAACACTGAAGCTTTCTTT,CASSPRGLNTEAFF,TRBJ1-1,TRBD1,14,TRBV18,few